The T cell receptor beta chain described here comes from a study of shared clonotypes between healthy human individuals. Study-level findings and limits: Naive CD4 clonotype sharing across several donors was around 5%. Compared with memory subsets, naive subsets generally had larger estimated richness. Inspection by rarefaction showed sorted-subset sequencing to be incomplete despite large depth.

CD8 cells regarded as naive lacked CD45RO, were positively chosen for CCR7, and omitted terminally differentiated effector memory CD45RA+ cells. CDR1 is SGHVS and CDR2 is FQNEAQ in the germline V gene. There are 15 residues in the CDR3. V lost 4 bases, J lost 8 bases, and 6 bases stayed unmatched. Worth noting for this clone: Its antigen is unknown.

Assay used: immunoSEQ multiplex PCR; TCRdb lists only in-frame clones, some missing. The sample has around 2.1 million clones, 85% to 95% seen once; the top ten hold about 1.5%. Source material: naive CD8+ T cells from PBMCs. This TCR came from a man between 18 and 29 years old in good health. Some clones in this sample may be carry-over from other donors' samples. The V gene is TRBV7-8, the J gene TRBJ2-1; 12 bases are shared with TRBD2. The CDR3 region has the DNA TGTGCCAGCAGCTCCCCTAGCGGGAGGGCCGATGAGCAGTTCTTC. It codes for CASSSPSGRADEQFF.